This TCR beta chain was recovered during a study of blood T cell repertoires in COVID-19. Study-level information: The samples span acute and convalescent COVID-19 from the United States, Italy and Spain. Sources were T cells, B-cell-depleted T cells, or PBMCs; the material itself was cDNA or gDNA.

Patients at the Seattle site were enrolled during active infection and followed longitudinally. The V and J ends lost 3 bases and 10 bases respectively, with 27 bases between them. Germline CDR1 reads LGHNA; CDR2 reads YNFKEQ. The length of the CDR3 is 18 residues. Sequenced by immunoSEQ multiplex PCR; TCRdb stores in-frame clones only, minus some. The sample lists roughly 230,000 clones, 90% seen once, with 2.1% in the top ten. The TCR comes from a woman in her sixties or seventies with COVID-19, enrolled during active disease. V is TRBV4-2 and J is TRBJ1-4; D might be TRBD1 (5 bases). The specimen was peripheral blood. The CDR3 bases are TGTGCCAGCAGCCAGGGGTTCCGAGTGACAGACCCTCTAGGAAAACTGTTTTTT. Encoded protein: CASSQGFRVTDPLGKLFF.